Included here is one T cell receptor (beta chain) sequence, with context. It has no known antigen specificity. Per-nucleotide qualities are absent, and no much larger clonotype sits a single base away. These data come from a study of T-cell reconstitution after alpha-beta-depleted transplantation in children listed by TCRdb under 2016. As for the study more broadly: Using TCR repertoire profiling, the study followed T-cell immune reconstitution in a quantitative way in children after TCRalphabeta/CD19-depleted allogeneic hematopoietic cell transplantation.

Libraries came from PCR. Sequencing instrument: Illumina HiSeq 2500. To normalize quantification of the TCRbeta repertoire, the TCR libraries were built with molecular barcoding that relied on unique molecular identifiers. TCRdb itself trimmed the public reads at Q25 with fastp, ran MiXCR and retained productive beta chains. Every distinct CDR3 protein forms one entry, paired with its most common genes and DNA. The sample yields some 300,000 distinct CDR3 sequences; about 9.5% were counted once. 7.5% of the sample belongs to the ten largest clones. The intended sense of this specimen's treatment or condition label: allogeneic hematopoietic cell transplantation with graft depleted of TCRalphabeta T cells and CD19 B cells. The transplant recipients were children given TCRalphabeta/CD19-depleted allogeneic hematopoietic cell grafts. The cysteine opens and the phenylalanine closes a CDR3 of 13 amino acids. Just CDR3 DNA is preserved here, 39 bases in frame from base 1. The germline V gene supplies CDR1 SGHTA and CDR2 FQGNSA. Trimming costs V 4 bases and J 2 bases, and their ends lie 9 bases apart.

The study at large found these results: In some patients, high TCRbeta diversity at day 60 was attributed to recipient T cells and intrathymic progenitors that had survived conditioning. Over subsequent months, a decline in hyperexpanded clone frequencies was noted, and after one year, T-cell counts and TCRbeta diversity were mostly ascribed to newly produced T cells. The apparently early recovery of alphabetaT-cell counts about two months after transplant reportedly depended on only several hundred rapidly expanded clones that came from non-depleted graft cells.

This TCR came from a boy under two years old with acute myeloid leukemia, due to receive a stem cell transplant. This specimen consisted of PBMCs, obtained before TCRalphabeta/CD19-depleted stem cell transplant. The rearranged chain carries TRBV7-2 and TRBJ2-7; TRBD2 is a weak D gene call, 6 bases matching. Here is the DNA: TGTGCCAGCAGCTGGACTAACCCCTACGAGCAGTACTTC. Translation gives CASSWTNPYEQYF.